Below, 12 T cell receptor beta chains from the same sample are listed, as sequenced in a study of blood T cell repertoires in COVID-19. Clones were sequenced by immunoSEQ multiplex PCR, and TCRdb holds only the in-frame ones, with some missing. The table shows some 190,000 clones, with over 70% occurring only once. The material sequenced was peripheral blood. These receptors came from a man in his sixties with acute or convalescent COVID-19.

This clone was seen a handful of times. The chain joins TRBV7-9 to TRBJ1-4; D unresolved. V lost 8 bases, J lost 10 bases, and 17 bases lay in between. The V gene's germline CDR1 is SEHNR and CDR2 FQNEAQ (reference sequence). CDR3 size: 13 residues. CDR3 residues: CASDTGSLGKLFF. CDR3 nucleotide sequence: TGTGCCAGCGATACCGGGTCCTTGGGAAAACTGTTTTTT.

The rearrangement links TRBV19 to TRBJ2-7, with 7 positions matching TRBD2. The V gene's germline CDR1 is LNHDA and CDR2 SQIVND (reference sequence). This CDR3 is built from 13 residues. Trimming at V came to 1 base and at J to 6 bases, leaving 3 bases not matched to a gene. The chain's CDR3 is CASSIAGGSEQYF. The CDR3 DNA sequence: TGTGCCAGTAGTATAGCGGGGGGTAGCGAGCAGTACTTC.

CDR3 in DNA: TGTGCCAGCAGCTTAGGCGGTAGCGGGGGACAAAATACGCAGTATTTT. It is translated as CASSLGGSGGQNTQYF. The V and J genes are TRBV7-2 and TRBJ2-3; 9 bases are shared with TRBD2. After removal of 1 base from V and 7 bases from J, the junction contained 9 bases not matched to a gene. The CDR3 runs 16 residues. The germline V gene encodes CDR1 SGHTA and CDR2 FQGNSA. Supplemented by reference TRBV7-2 and TRBJ2-3, the full variable domain reads GAGVSQSPSNKVTEKGKDVELRCDPISGHTALYWYRQSLGQGLEFLIYFQGNSAPDKSGLPSDRFSAERTGGSVSTLTIQRTQQEDSAVYLCASSLGGSGGQNTQYFGPGTRLTVL.

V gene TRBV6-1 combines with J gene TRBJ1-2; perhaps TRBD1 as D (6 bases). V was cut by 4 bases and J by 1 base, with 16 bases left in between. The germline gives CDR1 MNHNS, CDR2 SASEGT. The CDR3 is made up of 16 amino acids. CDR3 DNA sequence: TGTGCCAGCAGTGTATCAGGGCTCAGGGGTAACTATGGCTACACCTTC. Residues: CASSVSGLRGNYGYTF.

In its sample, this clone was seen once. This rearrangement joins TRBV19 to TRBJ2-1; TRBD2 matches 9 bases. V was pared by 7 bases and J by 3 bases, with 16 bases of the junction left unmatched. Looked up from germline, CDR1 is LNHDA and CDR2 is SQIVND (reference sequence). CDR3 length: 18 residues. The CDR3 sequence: CASTTILIGLANYNEQFF. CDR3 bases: TGTGCCAGTACTACCATCCTGATCGGACTAGCGAACTACAATGAGCAGTTCTTC. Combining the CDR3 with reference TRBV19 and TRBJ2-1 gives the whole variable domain DGGITQSPKYLFRKEGQNVTLSCEQNLNHDAMYWYRQDPGQGLRLIYYSQIVNDFQKGDIAEGYSVSREKKESFPLTVTSAQKNPTAFYLCASTTILIGLANYNEQFFGPGTRLTVL.

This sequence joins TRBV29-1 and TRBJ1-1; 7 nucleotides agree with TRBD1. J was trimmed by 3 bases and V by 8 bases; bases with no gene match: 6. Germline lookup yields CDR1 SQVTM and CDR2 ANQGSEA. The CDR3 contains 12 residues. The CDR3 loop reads CSTSTGHTEAFF. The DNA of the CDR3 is TGCAGCACTTCGACAGGGCACACTGAAGCTTTCTTT.

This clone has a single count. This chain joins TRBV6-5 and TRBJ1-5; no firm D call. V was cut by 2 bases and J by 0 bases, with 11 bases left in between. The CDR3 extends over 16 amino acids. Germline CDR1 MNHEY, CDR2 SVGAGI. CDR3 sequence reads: CASSYEWRVSNQPQHF. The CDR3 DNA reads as TGTGCCAGCAGTTACGAGTGGAGGGTTAGCAATCAGCCCCAGCATTTT.

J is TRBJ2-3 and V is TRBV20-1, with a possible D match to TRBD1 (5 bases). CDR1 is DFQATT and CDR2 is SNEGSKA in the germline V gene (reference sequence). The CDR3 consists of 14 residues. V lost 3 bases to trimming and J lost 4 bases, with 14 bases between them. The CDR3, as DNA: TGCAGTGCTAGTCGCGGCAGGGTTGCAGATACGCAGTATTTT. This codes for CSASRGRVADTQYF.

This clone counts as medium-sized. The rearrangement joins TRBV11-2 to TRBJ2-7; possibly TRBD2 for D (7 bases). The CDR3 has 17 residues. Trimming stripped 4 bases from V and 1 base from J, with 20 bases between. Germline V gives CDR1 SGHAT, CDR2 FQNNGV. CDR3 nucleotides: TGTGCCAGCAGCTCTCTACTAGGGGGGGCCAAGTCCTACGAGCAGTACTTC. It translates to CASSSLLGGAKSYEQYF.

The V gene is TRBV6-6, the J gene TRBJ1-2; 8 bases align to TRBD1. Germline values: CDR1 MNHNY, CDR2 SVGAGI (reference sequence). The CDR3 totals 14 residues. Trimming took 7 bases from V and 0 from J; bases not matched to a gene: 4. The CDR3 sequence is CASNTGGTNYGYTF. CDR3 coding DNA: TGTGCCAGCAATACAGGGGGGACTAACTATGGCTACACCTTC.

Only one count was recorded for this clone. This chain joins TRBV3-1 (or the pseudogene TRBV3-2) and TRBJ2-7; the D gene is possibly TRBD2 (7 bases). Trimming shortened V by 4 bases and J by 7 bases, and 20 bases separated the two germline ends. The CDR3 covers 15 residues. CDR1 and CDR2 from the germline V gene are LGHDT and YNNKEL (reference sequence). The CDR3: CASSRMGGLSGEQYF. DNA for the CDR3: TGTGCCAGCAGCCGGATGGGGGGGCTGTCAGGGGAGCAGTACTTC.

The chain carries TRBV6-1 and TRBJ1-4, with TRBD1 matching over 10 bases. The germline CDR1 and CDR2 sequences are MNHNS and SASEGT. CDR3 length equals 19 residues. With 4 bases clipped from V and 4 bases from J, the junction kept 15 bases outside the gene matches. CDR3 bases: TGTGCCAGCAGTGCACGGGCCCGGACAGGGGGGGCCTATAATGAAAAACTGTTTTTT. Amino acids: CASSARARTGGAYNEKLFF.